This is a list of T cell receptor beta chains from one sample in a study of blood T cells in healthy people across ages. Using its own MiXCR run on the 5' RACE reads, TCRdb lists one record per CDR3 protein. This sample has around 900,000 distinct CDR3 sequences; 29% occur once, and the top ten carry roughly 17%. The sample consisted of blood. All receptors derive from an elderly woman in good health. CDR3s include the opening cysteine and the closing phenylalanine or tryptophan. Each record gives: D gene, V gene, J gene, clone size, CDR3 protein, CDR3 DNA. A D gene is named only where the DNA matches it firmly. Clone sizes are given selectively: once, few, many, or a class where the clone is expanded.

D gene: -; V gene: TRBV6-2/TRBV6-3; J gene: TRBJ2-7; clone size: many; CDR3 protein: CASRTWGTSYEQYF; CDR3 DNA: TGTGCCAGCAGAACCTGGGGGACTTCCTACGAGCAGTACTTC
D gene: -; V gene: TRBV9; J gene: TRBJ1-2; clone size: many; CDR3 protein: CASSVGGSYGYTF; CDR3 DNA: TGTGCCAGCAGCGTAGGGGGCAGCTATGGCTACACCTTC
D gene: -; V gene: TRBV7-2; J gene: TRBJ2-1; clone size: many; CDR3 protein: CASSGNGRQEQFF; CDR3 DNA: TGTGCCAGCAGCGGCAACGGACGTCAGGAGCAGTTCTTC
D gene: -; V gene: TRBV7-9; J gene: TRBJ2-2; clone size: -; CDR3 protein: CASSYHSGELFF; CDR3 DNA: TGTGCCAGCAGCTATCATTCCGGGGAGCTGTTTTTT
D gene: TRBD2; V gene: TRBV12-3/TRBV12-4; J gene: TRBJ2-1; clone size: -; CDR3 protein: CASSRTSGVGNEQFF; CDR3 DNA: TGTGCCAGCAGCCGGACTAGCGGGGTGGGCAATGAGCAGTTCTTC
D gene: TRBD1; V gene: TRBV2; J gene: TRBJ2-3; clone size: many; CDR3 protein: CASVTVQGKDTQYF; CDR3 DNA: TGTGCCAGCGTCACCGTACAGGGGAAGGATACGCAGTATTTT
D gene: -; V gene: TRBV30; J gene: TRBJ1-2; clone size: -; CDR3 protein: CAWSLRSDYGYTF; CDR3 DNA: TGTGCCTGGAGTCTCAGGTCAGACTATGGCTACACCTTC
D gene: -; V gene: TRBV5-1; J gene: TRBJ2-2; clone size: few; CDR3 protein: CASSLVGPTGELFF; CDR3 DNA: TGCGCCAGCAGCCTCGTGGGACCGACCGGGGAGCTGTTTTTT
D gene: -; V gene: TRBV6-5; J gene: TRBJ1-3; clone size: -; CDR3 protein: CASSPQAGNTIYF; CDR3 DNA: TGTGCCAGCAGCCCACAGGCTGGAAACACCATATATTTT
D gene: -; V gene: TRBV11-3; J gene: TRBJ2-5; clone size: many; CDR3 protein: CASSKGLQETQYF; CDR3 DNA: TGTGCCAGCAGTAAGGGACTTCAAGAGACCCAGTACTTC
D gene: -; V gene: TRBV12-3/TRBV12-4; J gene: TRBJ1-5; clone size: -; CDR3 protein: CASSRTDNNQPRHF; CDR3 DNA: TGTGCCAGCAGTCGGACAGATAACAATCAGCCCCGGCATTTT
D gene: TRBD2; V gene: TRBV12-3/TRBV12-4; J gene: TRBJ2-3; clone size: -; CDR3 protein: CASSRGGTADAQYF; CDR3 DNA: TGTGCCAGCAGCCGGGGAGGGACCGCAGATGCGCAGTATTTT
D gene: -; V gene: TRBV5-1; J gene: TRBJ2-1; clone size: many; CDR3 protein: CASSLEGQREQFF; CDR3 DNA: TGCGCCAGCAGCTTGGAAGGCCAACGTGAGCAGTTCTTC
D gene: TRBD2; V gene: TRBV7-2; J gene: TRBJ2-7; clone size: many; CDR3 protein: CASSSRLAGAPTQYF; CDR3 DNA: TGTGCCAGCAGCTCCCGACTAGCGGGGGCCCCTACCCAGTACTTC
D gene: TRBD2; V gene: TRBV3-1; J gene: TRBJ2-3; clone size: many; CDR3 protein: CASSLGGITDTQYF; CDR3 DNA: TGTGCCAGCAGCCTGGGGGGGATCACAGATACGCAGTATTTT
D gene: -; V gene: TRBV7-2; J gene: TRBJ1-5; clone size: -; CDR3 protein: CASTSAVAGGQPQHF; CDR3 DNA: TGTGCCAGCACCTCCGCAGTGGCGGGGGGTCAGCCCCAGCATTTT
D gene: TRBD2; V gene: TRBV7-2; J gene: TRBJ2-7; clone size: many; CDR3 protein: CASSFERGLWEQYF; CDR3 DNA: TGTGCCAGCAGCTTCGAGCGGGGGCTGTGGGAGCAGTACTTC
D gene: TRBD1; V gene: TRBV7-2; J gene: TRBJ2-3; clone size: many; CDR3 protein: CASSYRTGPEDTQYF; CDR3 DNA: TGTGCCAGCAGCTACCGGACAGGGCCTGAGGATACGCAGTATTTT
D gene: TRBD1; V gene: TRBV6-2/TRBV6-3; J gene: TRBJ1-5; clone size: -; CDR3 protein: CANSSGQGNCNQPQHF; CDR3 DNA: TGTGCCAACAGTAGTGGACAGGGGAATTGCAATCAGCCCCAGCATTTT
D gene: -; V gene: TRBV7-2; J gene: TRBJ2-7; clone size: once; CDR3 protein: CASSSGQGLAYEQYF; CDR3 DNA: TGTGCCAGCAGCTCAGGGCAGGGCCTCGCCTACGAGCAGTACTTC
D gene: TRBD2; V gene: TRBV7-9; J gene: TRBJ2-5; clone size: -; CDR3 protein: CASSLGREAETQYF; CDR3 DNA: TGTGCCAGCAGCTTAGGGCGGGAGGCAGAGACCCAGTACTTC
D gene: TRBD2; V gene: TRBV6-2/TRBV6-3; J gene: TRBJ2-4; clone size: many; CDR3 protein: CASTLGGGRGNIQYF; CDR3 DNA: TGTGCCAGCACCCTCGGCGGGGGGCGGGGAAACATTCAGTACTTC
D gene: -; V gene: TRBV7-9; J gene: TRBJ1-1; clone size: few; CDR3 protein: CASSLAGGKNTEAFF; CDR3 DNA: TGTGCCAGCAGCTTAGCGGGGGGAAAGAACACTGAAGCTTTCTTT
D gene: -; V gene: TRBV7-9; J gene: TRBJ1-5; clone size: -; CDR3 protein: CASSSGLGGQPQHF; CDR3 DNA: TGTGCCAGCAGCTCGGGCCTAGGGGGTCAGCCCCAGCATTTT
D gene: TRBD1; V gene: TRBV5-5; J gene: TRBJ1-2; clone size: few; CDR3 protein: CASSLLNRGNGYTF; CDR3 DNA: TGTGCCAGCAGCCTCCTTAACAGGGGAAATGGCTACACCTTC
D gene: TRBD2; V gene: TRBV3-1; J gene: TRBJ2-7; clone size: many; CDR3 protein: CASSRPPLAGASYEQYF; CDR3 DNA: TGTGCCAGCAGCCGCCCACCACTAGCGGGGGCTAGCTACGAGCAGTACTTC
D gene: -; V gene: TRBV3-1; J gene: TRBJ1-1; clone size: few; CDR3 protein: CASSQEGAVDAFF; CDR3 DNA: TGTGCCAGCAGCCAAGAGGGGGCAGTTGACGCTTTCTTT
D gene: TRBD1; V gene: TRBV19; J gene: TRBJ2-1; clone size: -; CDR3 protein: CASRSGGRYEQFF; CDR3 DNA: TGTGCCAGTAGATCAGGGGGCAGGTACGAGCAGTTCTTC
D gene: -; V gene: TRBV7-9; J gene: TRBJ2-1; clone size: many; CDR3 protein: CASSEQTIKQEAGFF; CDR3 DNA: TGTGCCAGCAGCGAACAAACAATAAAACAGGAGGCTGGGTTCTTC
D gene: TRBD1; V gene: TRBV30; J gene: TRBJ1-1; clone size: -; CDR3 protein: CAWSRDSGLPAFF; CDR3 DNA: TGTGCCTGGTCAAGGGACAGTGGGCTCCCGGCTTTCTTT
D gene: -; V gene: TRBV6-1; J gene: TRBJ1-6; clone size: many; CDR3 protein: CASSEGGRRGGSYNSPLHF; CDR3 DNA: TGTGCCAGCAGTGAAGGGGGCCGCCGGGGTGGGTCTTATAATTCACCCCTCCACTTT
D gene: TRBD2; V gene: TRBV10-3; J gene: TRBJ2-7; clone size: -; CDR3 protein: CAISTSGRALSYEQYF; CDR3 DNA: TGTGCCATCAGTACTAGCGGGAGGGCCCTCTCCTACGAGCAGTACTTC
D gene: -; V gene: TRBV7-3; J gene: TRBJ2-3; clone size: -; CDR3 protein: CASSPTREDTQYF; CDR3 DNA: TGTGCCAGCAGCCCAACTAGAGAGGATACGCAGTATTTT
D gene: -; V gene: TRBV6-1; J gene: TRBJ1-6; clone size: many; CDR3 protein: CASRKGPDNSPLHF; CDR3 DNA: TGTGCCAGCAGAAAGGGACCTGATAATTCACCCCTCCACTTT
D gene: -; V gene: TRBV20-1; J gene: TRBJ1-1; clone size: many; CDR3 protein: CSALGLSNTEAFF; CDR3 DNA: TGCAGTGCCCTTGGTCTCTCGAACACTGAAGCTTTCTTT
D gene: -; V gene: TRBV25-1; J gene: TRBJ1-3; clone size: -; CDR3 protein: CASSEGSWGNTIYF; CDR3 DNA: TGTGCCAGCAGTGAAGGGAGCTGGGGAAACACCATATATTTT
D gene: -; V gene: TRBV9; J gene: TRBJ2-7; clone size: many; CDR3 protein: CASSVGTFYEQYF; CDR3 DNA: TGTGCCAGCAGCGTAGGTACTTTCTACGAGCAGTACTTC
D gene: TRBD2; V gene: TRBV18; J gene: TRBJ2-3; clone size: many; CDR3 protein: CASSPIETSGTDTQYF; CDR3 DNA: TGTGCCAGCTCACCAATCGAGACTAGCGGCACAGATACGCAGTATTTT
D gene: -; V gene: TRBV5-1; J gene: TRBJ2-7; clone size: -; CDR3 protein: CASSLASTYSNPHEQYF; CDR3 DNA: TGCGCCAGCAGCTTGGCCTCAACCTACTCTAATCCGCACGAGCAGTACTTC
D gene: -; V gene: TRBV14; J gene: TRBJ2-1; clone size: -; CDR3 protein: CVSSQSATLAREQFF; CDR3 DNA: TGTGTCAGCAGCCAATCGGCCACTCTAGCTAGAGAGCAGTTCTTC
D gene: -; V gene: TRBV20-1; J gene: TRBJ2-5; clone size: many; CDR3 protein: CSARDVSVVQYF; CDR3 DNA: TGCAGTGCTAGAGACGTGTCGGTTGTGCAGTACTTC
D gene: TRBD2; V gene: TRBV27; J gene: TRBJ2-5; clone size: -; CDR3 protein: CASSGLAPALETQYF; CDR3 DNA: TGTGCCAGCAGTGGACTAGCGCCCGCACTAGAGACCCAGTACTTC
D gene: TRBD1; V gene: TRBV7-2; J gene: TRBJ2-4; clone size: -; CDR3 protein: CASSQGQEVNIQYF; CDR3 DNA: TGTGCCAGCAGCCAGGGACAGGAGGTAAACATTCAGTACTTC
D gene: TRBD1; V gene: TRBV14; J gene: TRBJ2-2; clone size: -; CDR3 protein: CASSHRTGTGTGELFF; CDR3 DNA: TGTGCCAGCAGCCATCGTACGGGGACAGGGACCGGGGAGCTGTTTTTT
D gene: -; V gene: TRBV18; J gene: TRBJ2-5; clone size: few; CDR3 protein: CASSPSSVGETQYF; CDR3 DNA: TGTGCCAGCTCACCATCGTCGGTCGGTGAGACCCAGTACTTC
D gene: -; V gene: TRBV6-2/TRBV6-3; J gene: TRBJ2-1; clone size: many; CDR3 protein: CASSRPRGSSYNEQFF; CDR3 DNA: TGTGCCAGCAGTCGTCCCAGGGGAAGCTCCTACAATGAGCAGTTCTTC
D gene: -; V gene: TRBV12-3/TRBV12-4; J gene: TRBJ1-1; clone size: many; CDR3 protein: CASMHTMNTEAFF; CDR3 DNA: TGTGCCAGTATGCACACCATGAACACTGAAGCTTTCTTT
D gene: TRBD2; V gene: TRBV7-2; J gene: TRBJ2-3; clone size: many; CDR3 protein: CASSGRRGRGATDTQYF; CDR3 DNA: TGTGCCAGCAGCGGGCGACGAGGGCGGGGGGCTACAGATACGCAGTATTTT
D gene: -; V gene: TRBV5-4; J gene: TRBJ2-2; clone size: -; CDR3 protein: CASSLLNPNTGELFF; CDR3 DNA: TGTGCCAGCAGCTTGTTAAACCCGAACACCGGGGAGCTGTTTTTT
D gene: -; V gene: TRBV7-9; J gene: TRBJ2-4; clone size: many; CDR3 protein: CASSLGASGAKNIQYF; CDR3 DNA: TGTGCCAGCAGCTTAGGCGCCAGCGGGGCCAAAAACATTCAGTACTTC
D gene: -; V gene: TRBV9; J gene: TRBJ2-1; clone size: many; CDR3 protein: CASSVGLARRNEQFF; CDR3 DNA: TGTGCCAGCAGCGTAGGGCTAGCGCGCCGCAATGAGCAGTTCTTC
D gene: TRBD1; V gene: TRBV5-1; J gene: TRBJ2-5; clone size: many; CDR3 protein: CASTSTGTNSETQYF; CDR3 DNA: TGCGCCAGCACCTCGACAGGGACCAATTCCGAGACCCAGTACTTC
D gene: TRBD1; V gene: TRBV20-1; J gene: TRBJ2-1; clone size: many; CDR3 protein: CSARDHRGFGDRGDNEQFF; CDR3 DNA: TGCAGTGCTAGAGATCACAGGGGGTTCGGAGACAGGGGGGACAATGAGCAGTTCTTC